Following are 23 T cell receptor beta chains from one sample sequenced in a study of response to subunit inactivated influenza vaccine. MiXCR, applied by TCRdb to the RT-PCR reads, yields one record per CDR3 protein. This sample carries hundreds of thousands of distinct CDR3 sequences, about 15% of them seen once, and the ten largest clones take 2.5% to 3.5%. Specimen: CD4+ T cells sorted from PBMCs, collected roughly 24 months after vaccination. The source is a man aged 45-69 years who received an inactivated influenza vaccine.

The chain recombines TRBV7-9 with TRBJ2-7; D may be TRBD1 (6 bases). Germline values: CDR1 SEHNR, CDR2 FQNEAQ (reference sequence). Deletions cut 3 bases from V and 0 bases from J, with 15 bases between. The length of the CDR3 is 16 residues. As DNA, the CDR3 is TGTGCCAGCAGCTTTATTAACAGGGAGAACTCCTACGAGCAGTACTTC. Protein sequence: CASSFINRENSYEQYF.

This clonotype turned up a few times. The chain is built from TRBV6-4 and TRBJ2-7; D gene unclear. There are 13 residues in the CDR3. Per germline, CDR1 MRHNA and CDR2 SNTAGT. The V end was cut by 5 bases, the J end by 2 bases, with 10 bases between. The CDR3 here is CASSPGPAYEQYF. In DNA, the CDR3 is TGTGCCAGCAGTCCTGGACCAGCCTACGAGCAGTACTTC.

This clonotype was seen more than once but under ten times. This chain joins TRBV10-3 and TRBJ2-7; 9 positions agree with TRBD2. Per the germline V gene, CDR1 is ENHRY and CDR2 is SYGVKD. CDR3 length: 14 residues. V was pared by 6 bases and J by 3 bases, with 6 bases of the junction left unmatched. This CDR3 is CAISASGTVYEQYF. CDR3 DNA sequence: TGTGCCATCAGCGCTAGCGGGACCGTCTACGAGCAGTACTTC.

This clonotype was seen ten or more times. V usage is TRBV7-8 and J usage is TRBJ2-2; D possibly matches TRBD1 or TRBD2 (5 bases each). V was pared by 1 base and J by 0 bases, with 12 bases between. Germline V gene sequence: CDR1 SGHVS, CDR2 FQNEAQ. The CDR3 has 17 residues. The CDR3 here is CASSLVGTTANTGELFF. The CDR3, as DNA: TGTGCCAGCAGCTTAGTTGGGACGACAGCGAACACCGGGGAGCTGTTTTTT.

This clonotype occurred many times. In nucleotides, the CDR3 is TGTGCCAGCAGCCAAGACCGGGAGGGAGCAATGGAGCAGTTCTTC. As protein: CASSQDREGAMEQFF. The chain recombines TRBV4-2 with TRBJ2-1; 8 bases map to TRBD2. The CDR3 spans 15 residues. Trimming at V came to 0 bases and at J to 10 bases, leaving 8 bases not matched to a gene. Germline V gene lookup returns CDR1 LGHNA and CDR2 YNFKEQ.

The chain combines TRBV28 with TRBJ2-5; the D gene is possibly TRBD2 (6 bases). The CDR3 is 12 residues long. Trimming took off 5 bases at V and 7 bases at J, with 11 bases between the two ends. Germline CDR1 reads MDHEN; CDR2 reads SYDVKM. The CDR3 bases are TGTGCCAGCAGTGCCCGAGCGGGGACCCAGTACTTC. It is translated as CASSARAGTQYF.

This clonotype showed up just a few times. This chain joins TRBV20-1 and TRBJ2-3; no definite D call. The germline gives CDR1 DFQATT, CDR2 SNEGSKA (reference sequence). The CDR3 runs 10 residues. Trimming left V 1 base short and J 11 bases short, with 7 bases between. The CDR3 nucleotides read TGCAGTGCTAGAGGGTCCCAGCAGTATTTT. As protein: CSARGSQQYF.

The chain's CDR3 is CALRGNLNTEAFF. In nucleotides, the CDR3 is TGTGCCTTACGGGGCAATTTGAACACTGAAGCTTTCTTT. The chain is built from TRBV10-3 and TRBJ1-1; tentatively, D is TRBD1 (5 bases). This CDR3 region has 13 residues. The V end was cut by 11 bases, the J end by 0 bases, with 13 bases between. CDR1 ENHRY and CDR2 SYGVKD come from the germline V gene.

The chain uses TRBV7-2 and TRBJ1-6; TRBD1 is a possible D gene (5 bases). The germline V gene encodes CDR1 SGHTA and CDR2 FQGNSA. The CDR3 extends over 15 amino acids. Deletions cut 1 base from V and 8 bases from J, with 12 bases between. CDR3 residues: CASSLVPGPDSPLHF. CDR3 bases: TGTGCCAGCAGCTTAGTCCCAGGGCCGGATTCACCCCTCCACTTT.

The chain has TRBV20-1 and TRBJ2-5, with 11 nucleotides matching TRBD2. The germline CDR1 and CDR2 sequences are DFQATT and SNEGSKA (reference sequence). With V trimmed by 5 bases and J by 5 bases, 4 bases remained unmatched. This CDR3 spans 13 amino acids. CDR3 coding DNA: TGCAGTGCTGGTCCTAGCGGGAGGGAGACCCAGTACTTC. Encoded protein: CSAGPSGRETQYF.

This chain connects TRBV4-3 to TRBJ1-2; D uncertain. The CDR3 consists of 13 residues. Germline CDR1 reads LGHNA; CDR2 reads YSLEER. The V gene lost 1 base and the J gene lost 7 bases, with 10 bases spanning the gap. This CDR3 reads CASSQGGGFGYTF. DNA for the CDR3: TGCGCCAGCAGCCAAGGAGGAGGGTTTGGCTACACCTTC.

The rearrangement joins TRBV10-2 to TRBJ2-2; 8 positions match TRBD1. CDR1 is WSHSY, CDR2 SAAADI, per germline. The CDR3 contains 16 residues. With V trimmed by 4 bases and J by 5 bases, 9 bases remained unmatched. The CDR3 reads CASSGVGQGLTGELFF. CDR3 bases: TGCGCCAGCAGTGGGGTCGGACAGGGTTTAACCGGGGAGCTGTTTTTT.

This clonotype has more than one count but fewer than ten. The rearrangement uses TRBV5-4 and TRBJ2-3; D unclear. Trimming left V 0 bases short and J 5 bases short, with 10 bases between. This CDR3 comprises 14 residues. CDR1 is SGHNT, CDR2 YYREEE, per germline (reference sequence). The CDR3 here is CASSLVLEKDTQYF. The CDR3 DNA sequence: TGTGCCAGCAGCTTGGTTCTAGAGAAAGATACGCAGTATTTT.

There are a few counts of this clonotype. This sequence joins TRBV27 and TRBJ2-5; D might be TRBD1 (6 bases). The CDR3 is made up of 14 amino acids. From germline, CDR1 is MNHEY and CDR2 SMNVEV (reference sequence). V lost 3 bases and J lost 4, with 12 bases in between. Here the CDR3 reads CASSFSDRLETQYF. In DNA, the CDR3 is TGTGCCAGCAGTTTTAGCGACAGGTTAGAGACCCAGTACTTC.

The table lists this clonotype with a few counts. The chain recombines TRBV5-5 with TRBJ2-1; possible D gene TRBD1, 6 bases. The length of the CDR3 is 15 residues. The germline V gene has CDR1 SGHKS and CDR2 YYEKEE (reference sequence). V was cut by 0 bases and J by 5 bases, with 12 bases left in between. CDR3 amino acids: CASSLEQRGNNEQFF. The DNA for the CDR3 is TGTGCCAGCAGCTTGGAACAGAGGGGGAACAATGAGCAGTTCTTC. The variable domain in full, completed from reference TRBV5-5 and TRBJ2-1, reads DAGVTQSPTHLIKTRGQQVTLRCSPISGHKSVSWYQQVLGQGPQFIFQYYEKEERGRGNFPDRFSARQFPNYSSELNVNALLLGDSALYLCASSLEQRGNNEQFFGPGTRLTVL.

This clonotype was detected ten times or more. The rearrangement uses TRBV5-1 and TRBJ1-2; 7 nucleotides agree with TRBD1. This CDR3 contains 14 residues. The V and J ends lost 5 bases and 5 bases, in that order; junction bases with no gene match: 9. Germline-derived CDR1 and CDR2 are SGHRS and YFSETQ. CDR3 coding DNA: TGCGCCAGCAGAGAGACAGGGTCTGGGTATGGCTACACCTTC. Its protein product is CASRETGSGYGYTF. The entire variable domain, with the rest obtained from reference TRBV5-1 and TRBJ1-2, is as follows: KAGVTQTPRYLIKTRGQQVTLSCSPISGHRSVSWYQQTPGQGLQFLFEYFSETQRNKGNFPGRFSGRQFSNSRSEMNVSTLELGDSALYLCASRETGSGYGYTFGSGTRLTVV.

V and J are TRBV4-3 and TRBJ2-3, with D perhaps TRBD1 (5 bases). Deletions cut 0 bases from V and 5 bases from J, with 9 bases between. Germline V gives CDR1 LGHNA, CDR2 YSLEER. The CDR3 totals 14 residues. The CDR3 spells CASSQDTGQDTQYF. CDR3 in DNA: TGCGCCAGCAGCCAAGACACAGGTCAAGATACGCAGTATTTT.

The chain uses TRBV7-3 and TRBJ2-6; no clear D. Germline assignment: CDR1 SGHTA and CDR2 FQGTGA. The CDR3 sequence is 18 residues long. With 2 bases removed from V and 0 bases from J, the gap between germline ends came to 14 bases. In DNA, the CDR3 is TGTGCCAGCAGCTTACAGCCAGTCGGCTTCTCTGGGGCCAACGTCCTGACTTTC. Translated: CASSLQPVGFSGANVLTF.

The rearrangement links TRBV20-1 to TRBJ2-1, with a tentative D call TRBD2 (6 bases). The CDR3 consists of 15 residues. Trimming removed 6 bases at V and 0 bases at J, with 15 bases between. Germline CDR1 and CDR2: DFQATT and SNEGSKA (reference sequence). DNA for the CDR3: TGCAGTGCCATCTTGACTAGTAACTCCTACAATGAGCAGTTCTTC. Protein: CSAILTSNSYNEQFF.

The V call is TRBV7-2, the J call TRBJ2-3, with 14 bases that match TRBD2. Germline assignment: CDR1 SGHTA and CDR2 FQGNSA. V dropped 4 bases and J dropped 3; count of bases not matched to a gene: 6. The CDR3 contains 17 residues. CDR3: CASSSRTSGRWTDTQYF. For the CDR3, the DNA is TGTGCCAGCAGCTCCAGGACTAGCGGGAGGTGGACAGATACGCAGTATTTT.

This clonotype was seen more than once but under ten times. J is TRBJ2-1 and V is TRBV11-1, with 10 bases matching TRBD2. With 6 bases clipped from V and 10 bases from J, the junction kept 12 bases outside the gene matches. Germline-derived CDR1 and CDR2 are SGHAT and FQDESV (reference sequence). The CDR3 runs 15 residues. As DNA, the CDR3 is TGTGCCAGCAGTAGAAGTAGCGGGAGGTTCGAGGAGCAGTTCTTC. Encoded protein: CASSRSSGRFEEQFF.

This clonotype was picked up many times. The gene calls are TRBV12-3 or TRBV12-4 and TRBJ1-6; D perhaps matches TRBD1 (6 bases). Trimming stripped 5 bases from V and 6 bases from J, with 14 bases between. The length of the CDR3 is 15 residues. CDR3 sequence (DNA): TGTGCCAGCAGTATATCGACAGGAGTTAATTCACCCCTCCACTTT. Translation gives CASSISTGVNSPLHF.

This clonotype showed up just a few times. This sequence joins TRBV20-1 and TRBJ2-5; TRBD2 aligns across 9 bases. V shed 4 bases and J 2 bases; nucleotides not matched to a gene: 17. CDR3 length: 18 amino acids. Germline values: CDR1 DFQATT, CDR2 SNEGSKA (reference sequence). This chain's CDR3 is CSAIQMIAGDVKQETQYF. CDR3 sequence (DNA): TGCAGTGCTATCCAAATGATAGCGGGAGACGTCAAACAAGAGACCCAGTACTTC.